This TCR beta chain was recorded in a study of human T cells and chemical hapten exposure. Study at large: Patch tests applied 0.01% DPC to the upper back and were scored after 6 days. Women made up most patients, who had alopecia areata, totalis or universalis.

The time point: patch test 2, 6 weeks after DPC sensitization. Sample treatment: therapeutic diphenylcyclopropenone sensitization with weekly scalp DPC. Study-wide points: With DPC sensitization, TCRs exceeding 1 in 1000 frequency showed no change.

The V end lost 7 bases, the J end lost 7 bases, and 14 bases lay between the germline ends. The CDR3 loop spans 12 amino acids. CDR1 and CDR2 from the germline V gene are SQVTM and ANQGSEA. This clonotype was seen many times. Its matching antigen is unknown. Methods used by the authors: Samples had a median of 95,638 TCRs, ranging 23,224 to 690,600. TCRdb ran MiXCR on the RACE reads and lists one entry per CDR3 protein. These V and J calls rely on TCRdb rather than the paper's analysis. Of about 84,000 distinct CDR3 sequences detected, about 9.4% appear once; the ten largest clones hold around 5%. The V gene is TRBV29-1, the J gene TRBJ1-5; unclear D gene. Sequenced here: whole blood, sampled in connection with sensitization to the hapten diphenylcyclopropenone (DPC). The clonotype was recovered from a woman aged 45-59 years with alopecia areata. Some clones in this sample may be carry-over from other donors' samples. CDR3: CSASWGYQPQHF. The CDR3 region has the DNA TGCAGCGCGTCATGGGGTTACCAGCCCCAGCATTTT. Filled out from reference TRBV29-1 and TRBJ1-5, the complete variable domain reads SAVISQKPSRDICQRGTSLTIQCQVDSQVTMMFWYRQQPGQSLTLIATANQGSEATYESGFVIDKFPISRPNLTFSTLTVSNMSPEDSSIYLCSASWGYQPQHFGDGTRLSIL.